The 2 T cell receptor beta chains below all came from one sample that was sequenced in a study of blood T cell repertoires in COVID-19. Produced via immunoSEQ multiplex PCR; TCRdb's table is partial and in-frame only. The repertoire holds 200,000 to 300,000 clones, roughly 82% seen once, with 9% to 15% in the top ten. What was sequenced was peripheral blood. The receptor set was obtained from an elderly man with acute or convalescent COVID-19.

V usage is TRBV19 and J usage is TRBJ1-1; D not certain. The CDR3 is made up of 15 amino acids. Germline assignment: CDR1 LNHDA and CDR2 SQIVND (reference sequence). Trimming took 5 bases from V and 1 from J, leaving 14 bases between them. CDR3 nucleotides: TGTGCCAGTAGTCTTGGTCCGGCGGCGAACACTGAAGCTTTCTTT. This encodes CASSLGPAANTEAFF.

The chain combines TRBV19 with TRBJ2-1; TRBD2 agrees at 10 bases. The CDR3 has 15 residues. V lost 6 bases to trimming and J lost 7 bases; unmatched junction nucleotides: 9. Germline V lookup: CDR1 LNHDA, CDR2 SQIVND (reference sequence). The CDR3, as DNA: TGTGCCAGTAGCCCCCTAGCGGGAGACCGGAATGAGCAGTTCTTC. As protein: CASSPLAGDRNEQFF.